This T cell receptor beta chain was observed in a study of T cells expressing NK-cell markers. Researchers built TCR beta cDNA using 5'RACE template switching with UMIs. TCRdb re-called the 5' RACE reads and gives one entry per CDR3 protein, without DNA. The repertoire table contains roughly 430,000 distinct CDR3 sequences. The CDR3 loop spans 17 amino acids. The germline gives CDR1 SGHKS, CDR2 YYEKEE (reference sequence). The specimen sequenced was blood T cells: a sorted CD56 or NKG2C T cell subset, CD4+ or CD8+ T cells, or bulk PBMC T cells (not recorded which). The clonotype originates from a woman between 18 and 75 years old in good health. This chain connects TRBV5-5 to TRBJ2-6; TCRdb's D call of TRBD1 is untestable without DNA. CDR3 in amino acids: CASSPGQGRSGANVLTF. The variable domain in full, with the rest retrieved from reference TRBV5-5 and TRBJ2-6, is DAGVTQSPTHLIKTRGQQVTLRCSPISGHKSVSWYQQVLGQGPQFIFQYYEKEERGRGNFPDRFSARQFPNYSSELNVNALLLGDSALYLCASSPGQGRSGANVLTFGAGSRLTVL.